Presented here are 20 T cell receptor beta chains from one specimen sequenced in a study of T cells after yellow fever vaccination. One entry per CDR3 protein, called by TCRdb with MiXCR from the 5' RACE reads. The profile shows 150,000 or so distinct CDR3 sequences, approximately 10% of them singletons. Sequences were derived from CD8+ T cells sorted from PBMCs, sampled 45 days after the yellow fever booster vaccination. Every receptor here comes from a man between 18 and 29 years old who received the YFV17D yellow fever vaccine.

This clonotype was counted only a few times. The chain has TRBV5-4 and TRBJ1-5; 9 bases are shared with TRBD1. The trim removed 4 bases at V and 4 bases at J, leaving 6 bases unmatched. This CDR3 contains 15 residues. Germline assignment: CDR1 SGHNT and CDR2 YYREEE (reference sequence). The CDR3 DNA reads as TGTGCCAGCAGCCACACCGGGACAGGGAATCAGCCCCAGCATTTT. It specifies CASSHTGTGNQPQHF. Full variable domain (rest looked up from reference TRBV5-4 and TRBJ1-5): ETGVTQSPTHLIKTRGQQVTLRCSSQSGHNTVSWYQQALGQGPQFIFQYYREEENGRGNFPPRFSGLQFPNYSSELNVNALELDDSALYLCASSHTGTGNQPQHFGDGTRLSIL.

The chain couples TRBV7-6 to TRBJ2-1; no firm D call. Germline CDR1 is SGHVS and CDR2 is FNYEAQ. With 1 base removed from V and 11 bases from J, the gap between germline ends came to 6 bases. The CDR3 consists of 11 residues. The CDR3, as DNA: TGTGCCAGCAGCTTAGAAGGACAGCAGTTCTTC. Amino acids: CASSLEGQQFF.

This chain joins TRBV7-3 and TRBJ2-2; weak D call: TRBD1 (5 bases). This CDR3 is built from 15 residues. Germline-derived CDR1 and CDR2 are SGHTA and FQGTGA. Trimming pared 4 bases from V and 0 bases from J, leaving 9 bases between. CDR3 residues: CASSWEGANTGELFF. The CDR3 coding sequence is TGTGCCAGCAGCTGGGAAGGGGCGAACACCGGGGAGCTGTTTTTT.

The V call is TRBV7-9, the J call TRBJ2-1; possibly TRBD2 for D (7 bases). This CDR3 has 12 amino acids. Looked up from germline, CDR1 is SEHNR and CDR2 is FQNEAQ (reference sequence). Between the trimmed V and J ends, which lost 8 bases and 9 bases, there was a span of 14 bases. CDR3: CASGGGGIEQFF. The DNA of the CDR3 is TGTGCCAGCGGTGGGGGGGGCATTGAGCAGTTCTTC. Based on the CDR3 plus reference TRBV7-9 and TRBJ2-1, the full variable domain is DTGVSQNPRHKITKRGQNVTFRCDPISEHNRLYWYRQTLGQGPEFLTYFQNEAQLEKSRLLSDRFSAERPKGSFSTLEIQRTEQGDSAMYLCASGGGGIEQFFGPGTRLTVL.

CDR3 nucleotides: TGCGCCAGCAGCTCCCAGGACCAAATCGGCTACGAGCAGTACTTC. Its protein product is CASSSQDQIGYEQYF. The chain has TRBV5-1 and TRBJ2-7, with D unresolved. V was cut by 3 bases and J by 3 bases, with 16 bases left in between. The germline gives CDR1 SGHRS, CDR2 YFSETQ. The CDR3 contains 15 residues.

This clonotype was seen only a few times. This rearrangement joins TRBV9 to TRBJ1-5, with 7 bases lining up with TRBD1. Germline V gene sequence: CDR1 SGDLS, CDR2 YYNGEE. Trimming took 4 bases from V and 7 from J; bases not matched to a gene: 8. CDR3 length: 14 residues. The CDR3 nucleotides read TGTGCCAGCAGCCCACAGGGGCGGGGACAGCCCCAGCATTTT. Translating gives CASSPQGRGQPQHF.

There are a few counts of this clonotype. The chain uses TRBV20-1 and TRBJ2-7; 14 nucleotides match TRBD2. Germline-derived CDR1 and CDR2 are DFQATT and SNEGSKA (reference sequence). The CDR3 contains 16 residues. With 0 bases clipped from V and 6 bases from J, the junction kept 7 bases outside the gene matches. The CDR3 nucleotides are TGCAGTGCTAGAGATTCGGAGACTAGCGGGGGGGGCGAGCAGTACGTC. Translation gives CSARDSETSGGGEQYV.

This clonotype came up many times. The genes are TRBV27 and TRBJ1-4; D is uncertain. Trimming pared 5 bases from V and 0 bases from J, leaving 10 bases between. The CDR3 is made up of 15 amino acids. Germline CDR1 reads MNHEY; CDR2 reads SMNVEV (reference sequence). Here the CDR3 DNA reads TGTGCCAGCAGTAGGCTCAGCTCAACTAATGAAAAACTGTTTTTT. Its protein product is CASSRLSSTNEKLFF.

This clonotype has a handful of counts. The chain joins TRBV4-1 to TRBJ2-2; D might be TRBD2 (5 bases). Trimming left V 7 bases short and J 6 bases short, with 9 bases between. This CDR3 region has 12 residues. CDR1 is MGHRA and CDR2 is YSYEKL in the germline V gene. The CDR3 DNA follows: TGCGCCAGCACCGGGGTTCCCGGGGAGCTGTTTTTT. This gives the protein CASTGVPGELFF.

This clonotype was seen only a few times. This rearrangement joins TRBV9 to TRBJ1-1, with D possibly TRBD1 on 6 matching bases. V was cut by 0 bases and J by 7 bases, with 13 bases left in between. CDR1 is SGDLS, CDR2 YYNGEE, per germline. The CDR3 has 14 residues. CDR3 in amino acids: CASSVVPGAREAFF. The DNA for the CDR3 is TGTGCCAGCAGCGTAGTGCCAGGGGCTCGTGAAGCTTTCTTT.

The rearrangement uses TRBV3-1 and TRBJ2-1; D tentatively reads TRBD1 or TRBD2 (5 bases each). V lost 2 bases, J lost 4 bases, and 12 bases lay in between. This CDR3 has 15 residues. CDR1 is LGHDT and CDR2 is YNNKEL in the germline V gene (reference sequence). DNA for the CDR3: TGTGCCAGCAGCCAAATGAGGGGAGTTTACAATGAGCAGTTCTTC. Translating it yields CASSQMRGVYNEQFF.

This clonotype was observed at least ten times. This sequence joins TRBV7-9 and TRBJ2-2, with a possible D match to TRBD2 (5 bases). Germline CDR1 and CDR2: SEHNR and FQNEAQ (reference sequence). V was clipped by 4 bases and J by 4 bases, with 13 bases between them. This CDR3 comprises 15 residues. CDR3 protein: CASSWSGTSTGELFF. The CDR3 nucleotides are TGTGCCAGCAGCTGGAGCGGAACCTCCACCGGGGAGCTGTTTTTT.

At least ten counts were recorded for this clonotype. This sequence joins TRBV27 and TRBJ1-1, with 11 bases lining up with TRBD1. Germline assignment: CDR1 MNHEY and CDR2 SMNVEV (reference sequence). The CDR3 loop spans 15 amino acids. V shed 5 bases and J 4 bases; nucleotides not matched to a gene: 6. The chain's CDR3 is CASSHTGTGGTEAFF. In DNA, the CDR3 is TGTGCCAGCAGTCACACCGGGACAGGGGGCACTGAAGCTTTCTTT.

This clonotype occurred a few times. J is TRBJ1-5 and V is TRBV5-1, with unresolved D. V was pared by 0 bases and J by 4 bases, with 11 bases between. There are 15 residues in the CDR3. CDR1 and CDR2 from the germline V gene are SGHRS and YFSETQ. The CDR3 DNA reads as TGCGCCAGCAGCTTGGTTAGCCAGTTAAATCAGCCCCAGCATTTT. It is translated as CASSLVSQLNQPQHF.

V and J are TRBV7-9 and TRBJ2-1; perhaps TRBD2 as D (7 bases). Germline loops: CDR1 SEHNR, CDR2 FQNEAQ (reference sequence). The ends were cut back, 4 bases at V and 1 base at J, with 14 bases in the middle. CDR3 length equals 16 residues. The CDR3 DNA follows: TGTGCCAGCAGCTCTCGGGGGGCGGTATCCTACAATGAGCAGTTCTTC. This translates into CASSSRGAVSYNEQFF.

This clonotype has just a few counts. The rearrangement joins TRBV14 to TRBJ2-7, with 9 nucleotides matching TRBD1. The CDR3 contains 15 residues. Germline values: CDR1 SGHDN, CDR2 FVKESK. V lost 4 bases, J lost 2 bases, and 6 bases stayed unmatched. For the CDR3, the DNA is TGTGCCAGCAGCCCCCGGGACAGGGATCCCTACGAGCAGTACTTC. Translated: CASSPRDRDPYEQYF.

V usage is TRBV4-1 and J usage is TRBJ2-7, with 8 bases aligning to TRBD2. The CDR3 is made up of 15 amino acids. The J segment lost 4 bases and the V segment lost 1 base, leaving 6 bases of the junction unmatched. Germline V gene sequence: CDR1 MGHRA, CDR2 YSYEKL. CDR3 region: CASSQGWASGYEQYV. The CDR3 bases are TGCGCCAGCAGCCAAGGGTGGGCTAGCGGGTACGAGCAGTACGTC.

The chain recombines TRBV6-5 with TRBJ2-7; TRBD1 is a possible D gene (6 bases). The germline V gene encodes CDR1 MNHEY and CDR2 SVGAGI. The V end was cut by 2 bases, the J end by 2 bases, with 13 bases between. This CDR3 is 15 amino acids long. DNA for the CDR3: TGTGCCAGCAGTTACGCCAGGGGCCTCCCCTACGAGCAGTACTTC. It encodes CASSYARGLPYEQYF.

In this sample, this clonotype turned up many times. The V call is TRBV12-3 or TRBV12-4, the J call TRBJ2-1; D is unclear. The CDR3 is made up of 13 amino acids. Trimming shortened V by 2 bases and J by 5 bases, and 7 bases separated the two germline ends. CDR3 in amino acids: CASSLPSDNEQFF. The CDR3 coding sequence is TGTGCCAGCAGTTTACCGTCAGACAATGAGCAGTTCTTC.

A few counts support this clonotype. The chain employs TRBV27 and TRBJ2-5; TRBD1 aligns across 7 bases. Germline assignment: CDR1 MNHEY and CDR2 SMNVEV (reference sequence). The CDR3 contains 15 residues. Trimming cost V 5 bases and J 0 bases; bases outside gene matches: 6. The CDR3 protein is CASSPRTGYQETQYF. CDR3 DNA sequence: TGTGCCAGCAGTCCCCGGACAGGCTACCAAGAGACCCAGTACTTC.